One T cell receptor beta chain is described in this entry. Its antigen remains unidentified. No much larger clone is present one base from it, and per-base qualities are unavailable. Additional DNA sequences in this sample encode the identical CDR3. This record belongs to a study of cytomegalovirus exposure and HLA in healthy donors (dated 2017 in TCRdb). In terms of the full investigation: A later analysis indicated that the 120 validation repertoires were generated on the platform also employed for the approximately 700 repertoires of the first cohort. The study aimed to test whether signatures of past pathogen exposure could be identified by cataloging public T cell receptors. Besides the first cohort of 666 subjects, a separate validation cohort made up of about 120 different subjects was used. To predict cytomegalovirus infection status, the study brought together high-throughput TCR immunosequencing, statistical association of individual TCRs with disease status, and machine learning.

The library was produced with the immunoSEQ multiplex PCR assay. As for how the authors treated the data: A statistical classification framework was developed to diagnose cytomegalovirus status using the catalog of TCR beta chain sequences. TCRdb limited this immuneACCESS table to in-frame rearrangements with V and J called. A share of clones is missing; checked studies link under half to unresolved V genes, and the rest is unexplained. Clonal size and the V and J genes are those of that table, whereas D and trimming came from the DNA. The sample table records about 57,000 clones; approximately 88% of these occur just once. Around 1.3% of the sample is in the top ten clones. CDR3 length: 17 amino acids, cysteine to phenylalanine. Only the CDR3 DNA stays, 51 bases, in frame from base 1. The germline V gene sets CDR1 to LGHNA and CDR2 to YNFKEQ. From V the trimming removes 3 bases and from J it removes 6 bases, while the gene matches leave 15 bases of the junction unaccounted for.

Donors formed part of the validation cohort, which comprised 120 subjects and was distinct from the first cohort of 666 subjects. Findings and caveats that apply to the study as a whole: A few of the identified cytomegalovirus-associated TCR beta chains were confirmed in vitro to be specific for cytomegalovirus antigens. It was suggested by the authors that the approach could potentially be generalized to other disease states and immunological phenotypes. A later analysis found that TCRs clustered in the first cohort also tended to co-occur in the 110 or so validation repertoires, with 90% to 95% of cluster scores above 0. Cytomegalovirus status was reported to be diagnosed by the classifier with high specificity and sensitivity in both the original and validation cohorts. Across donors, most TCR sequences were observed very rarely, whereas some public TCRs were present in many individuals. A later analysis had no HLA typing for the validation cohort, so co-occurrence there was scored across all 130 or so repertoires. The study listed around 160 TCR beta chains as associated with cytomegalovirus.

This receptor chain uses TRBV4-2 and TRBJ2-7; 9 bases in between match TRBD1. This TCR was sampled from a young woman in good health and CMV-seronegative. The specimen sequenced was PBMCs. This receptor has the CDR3 CASSQASEGTGSVEQYF. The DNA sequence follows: TGTGCCAGCAGCCAGGCCTCTGAAGGGACAGGGTCCGTCGAGCAGTACTTC.